This TCR beta chain was sequenced for a study of blood T cell repertoires in COVID-19. Background on the study: Samples taken during acute and convalescent COVID-19 were collected in the United States, Italy and Spain.

TCRdb keeps only in-frame clones here, not all; method: immunoSEQ multiplex PCR. Of roughly 21,000 clones listed, 83% were seen once; the top ten hold approximately 7%. Germline V lookup: CDR1 SGHNT, CDR2 YYREEE (reference sequence). CDR3 length equals 14 residues. The trim removed 1 base at V and 13 bases at J, leaving 5 bases unmatched. This clonotype was sampled from a human donor in a cohort sampled during active COVID-19. This chain uses TRBV5-4 with TRBJ2-1, with TRBD2 matching over 13 bases. The sample comprised peripheral blood. CDR3 coding DNA: TGTGCCAGCAGCTTGTCGGGACTAGCGGGGAGTCAGTTCTTC. Its protein is CASSLSGLAGSQFF.